These T cell receptor beta chains were read from a single sample in a study of blood T cells in healthy people across ages. Each CDR3 protein gets one entry after TCRdb re-called the 5' RACE reads with MiXCR. The table has 1 million to 1.2 million distinct CDR3 sequences, about two fifths seen once; the top ten hold approximately 14%. The sample taken for sequencing was blood. The receptor set was obtained from a man younger than 35 in good health. The CDR3 runs from the conserved cysteine through the conserved F or W. Each record gives: V gene, clone size, D gene, J gene, CDR3 protein, CDR3 DNA. D genes are given only for firm matches. Part of the rows lack a size; the others show once, few, many or a class for expanded clones.

TRBV9	.	TRBD1	TRBJ2-2	CASSVSGTGSGELFF	TGTGCCAGCAGCGTATCGGGGACAGGGTCCGGGGAGCTGTTTTTT
TRBV2	.	.	TRBJ2-1	CASSEGVTSNEQFF	TGTGCCAGCAGTGAAGGTGTGACAAGTAATGAGCAGTTCTTC
TRBV20-1	many	TRBD2	TRBJ2-3	CSARVAGITDTQYF	TGCAGTGCCAGGGTAGCGGGGATCACAGATACGCAGTATTTT
TRBV9	.	.	TRBJ2-1	CAGSVALGESYNEQFF	TGTGCCGGCAGCGTAGCTCTAGGGGAAAGCTACAATGAGCAGTTCTTC
TRBV6-6	few	.	TRBJ1-2	CASSPDGGYTF	TGTGCCAGCAGTCCCGACGGTGGCTACACCTTC
TRBV6-5	few	.	TRBJ2-5	CASSYSGLGAETQYF	TGTGCCAGCAGTTACTCGGGACTGGGCGCGGAGACCCAGTACTTC
TRBV16	few	TRBD1	TRBJ1-5	CASSPGQGFSQPQHF	TGTGCCAGCAGCCCGGGACAGGGTTTCAGTCAGCCCCAGCATTTT
TRBV4-3	.	.	TRBJ1-5	CASSQDDGGSQPQHF	TGCGCCAGCAGCCAAGATGATGGGGGTTCACAGCCCCAGCATTTT
TRBV7-8	.	.	TRBJ1-4	CASSLLGRTIPATNEKLFF	TGTGCCAGCAGCTTATTGGGGCGTACTATTCCGGCAACTAATGAAAAACTGTTTTTT
TRBV9	.	TRBD2	TRBJ2-1	CASSVRAGGNNEQFF	TGTGCCAGCAGCGTACGGGCGGGGGGGAACAATGAGCAGTTCTTC
TRBV6-2/TRBV6-3	once	.	TRBJ1-2	CASSSWGYGYTF	TGTGCCAGCAGTTCGTGGGGATATGGCTACACCTTC
TRBV9	.	TRBD1	TRBJ1-5	CASSVDRGGQPQHF	TGTGCCAGCAGCGTAGACAGGGGAGGTCAGCCCCAGCATTTT
TRBV4-3	.	TRBD1	TRBJ2-6	CASSQDDRVGANVLTF	TGCGCCAGCAGCCAAGATGACAGGGTTGGGGCCAACGTCCTGACTTTC
TRBV5-1	.	.	TRBJ2-3	CASRPGTAGTDTQYF	TGCGCCAGCAGACCCGGGACTGCTGGCACAGATACGCAGTATTTT
TRBV12-3/TRBV12-4	many	.	TRBJ2-7	CASSWRPYEQYF	TGTGCCAGCAGTTGGCGACCCTACGAGCAGTACTTC
TRBV20-1	.	.	TRBJ1-1	CSARGDVTGTEAFF	TGCAGTGCTAGAGGCGATGTGACTGGCACTGAAGCTTTCTTT
TRBV12-3/TRBV12-4	.	.	TRBJ2-1	CASKGRKSYNEQFF	TGTGCCAGCAAGGGACGTAAATCCTACAATGAGCAGTTCTTC
TRBV20-1	.	.	TRBJ1-5	CSARADQNSNQPQHF	TGCAGTGCTAGGGCAGACCAGAATAGCAATCAGCCCCAGCATTTT
TRBV6-5	few	TRBD2	TRBJ2-3	CASSRSGSTDTQYF	TGTGCCAGCAGCCGTAGCGGGAGCACAGATACGCAGTATTTT
TRBV6-6	.	TRBD1	TRBJ2-3	CANSATGRTDTQYF	TGTGCCAACAGTGCGACAGGGAGAACAGATACGCAGTATTTT
TRBV7-9	once	.	TRBJ2-2	CASSDRQDTGELFF	TGTGCCAGCAGCGACAGACAGGACACCGGGGAGCTGTTTTTT
TRBV20-1	many	.	TRBJ1-2	CSARVGDRDGYTF	TGCAGTGCTAGAGTTGGGGATCGAGATGGCTACACCTTC
TRBV6-6	few	TRBD2	TRBJ2-1	CASSTYSGASYNEQFF	TGTGCCAGCAGTACGTATAGCGGGGCCTCCTACAATGAGCAGTTCTTC
TRBV6-5	.	TRBD1	TRBJ1-1	CASSSRDRAGGDQHTAFF	TGTGCCAGCAGTTCAAGAGACCGGGCAGGGGGCGACCAGCACACAGCTTTCTTT
TRBV6-2/TRBV6-3	.	.	TRBJ1-1	CASSSLKTGGATEAFF	TGTGCCAGCAGTTCACTTAAAACAGGCGGGGCCACTGAAGCTTTCTTT
TRBV19	.	TRBD2	TRBJ2-1	CASKTSGGRYNEQFF	TGTGCCAGCAAGACTAGCGGGGGGAGGTACAATGAGCAGTTCTTC
TRBV2	.	.	TRBJ1-2	CASQQTLDGYTF	TGTGCCAGCCAACAGACTCTCGATGGCTACACCTTC
TRBV5-6	once	.	TRBJ1-1	CASSLVLAGETEAFF	TGTGCCAGCAGCTTGGTTTTGGCAGGGGAGACTGAAGCTTTCTTT
TRBV5-1	few	.	TRBJ1-1	CATTAGGRATEAFF	TGCGCCACCACCGCCGGGGGGAGGGCGACTGAAGCTTTCTTT